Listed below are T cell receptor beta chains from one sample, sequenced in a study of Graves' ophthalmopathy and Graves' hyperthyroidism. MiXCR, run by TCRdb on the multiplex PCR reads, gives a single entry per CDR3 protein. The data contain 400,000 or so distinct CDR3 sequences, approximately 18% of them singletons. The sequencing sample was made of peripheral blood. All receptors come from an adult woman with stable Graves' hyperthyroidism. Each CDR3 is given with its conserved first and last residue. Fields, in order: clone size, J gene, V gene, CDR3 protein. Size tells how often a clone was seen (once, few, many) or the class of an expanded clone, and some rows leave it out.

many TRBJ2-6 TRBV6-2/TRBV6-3 CASSYGRASLWANVLTF
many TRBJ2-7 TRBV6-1 CASRGKAGYSYEQYF
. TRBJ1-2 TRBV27 CASSLLRQGGGYGYTF
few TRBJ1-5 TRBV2 CASRGAANQSQHF
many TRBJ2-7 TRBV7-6 CASSDRGAYEQYF
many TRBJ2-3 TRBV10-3 CATGTSGGRTDTQYF
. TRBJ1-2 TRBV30 CAWTKGTGVFNYGYTF
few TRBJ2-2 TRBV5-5 CASSRDSSNTGELFF
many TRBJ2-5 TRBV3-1 CASSQKTGGFETQYF
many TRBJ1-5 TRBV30 CAWSPIDRDDQPQHF
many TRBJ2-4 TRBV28 CASTATGGLTPSKNIQYF
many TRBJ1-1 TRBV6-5 CASSYSMDTWEDTEAFF
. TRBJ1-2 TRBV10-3 CAITSDRSGYTF
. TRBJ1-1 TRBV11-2 CASSPDPNTEAFF
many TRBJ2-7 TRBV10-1 CASRRTVTYEQYF
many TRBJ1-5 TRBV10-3 CAISEPNQGASQPQHF
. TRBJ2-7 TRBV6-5 CASSYGGSGRAYEQYF
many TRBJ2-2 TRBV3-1 CASTRVGSGTGELFF
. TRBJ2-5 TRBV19 CASNDFAGTSGRAGETQYF
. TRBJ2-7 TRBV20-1 CSGGASGRGEGEQYF
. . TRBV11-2 CASSLDRLAGGETQYF
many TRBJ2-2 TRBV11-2 CASSFLAGHTGELFF
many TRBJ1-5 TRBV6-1 CASRGGSNQPQHF
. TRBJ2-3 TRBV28 CASSKQGDTDTQYF
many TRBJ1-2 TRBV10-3 CAISEREYGYTF
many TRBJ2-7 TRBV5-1 CASSLRTGGYEQYF
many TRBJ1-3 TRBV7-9 CASSLGSVSGNTIYF
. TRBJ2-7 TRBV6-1 CASSRGGGTYEQYF
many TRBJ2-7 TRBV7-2 CASSLTGTSGTYEQYF
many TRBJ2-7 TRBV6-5 CASSYSGQHEQYF
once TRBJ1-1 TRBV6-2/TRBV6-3 CASGDGEAFF
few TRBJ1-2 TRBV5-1 CASSPGQDNYGYTF
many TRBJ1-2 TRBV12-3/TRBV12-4 CASSFGTGKVNYGYTF